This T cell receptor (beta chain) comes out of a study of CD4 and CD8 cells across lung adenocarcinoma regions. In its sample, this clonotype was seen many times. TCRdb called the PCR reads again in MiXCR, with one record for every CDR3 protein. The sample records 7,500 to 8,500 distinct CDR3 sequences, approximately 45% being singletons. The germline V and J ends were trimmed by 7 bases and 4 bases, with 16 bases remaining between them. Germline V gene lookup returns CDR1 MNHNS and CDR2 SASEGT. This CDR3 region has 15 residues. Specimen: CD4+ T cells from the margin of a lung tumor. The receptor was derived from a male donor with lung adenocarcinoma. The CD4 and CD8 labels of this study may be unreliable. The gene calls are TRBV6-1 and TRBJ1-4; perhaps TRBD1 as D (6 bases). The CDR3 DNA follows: TGTGCCAGCATGAACCGGGGCAGGGGTAATGAAAAACTGTTTTTT. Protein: CASMNRGRGNEKLFF.